Listed here are 26 T cell receptor beta chains from one sample, sequenced in a study of regulatory dendritic cells for organ transplantation. Allogeneic regulatory or mature dendritic cells were co-cultured for roughly five days with CFSE-labeled sorted T cells at 1:10. This table comes from immunoSEQ multiplex PCR, and its TCRdb copy is limited to in-frame clones, with some not included. The table includes over 10,000 clones, around two thirds detected once. The antigens of these receptors remain unknown. The specimen was naive CD4+ T cells from blood cultured with regulatory dendritic cells. Subset in this sample: CD45RA+ naive T cells. These receptors all stem from a human donor in good health.

The gene calls are TRBV6-1 and TRBJ1-1; 8 bases line up with TRBD1. V lost 7 bases to trimming and J lost 3 bases; unmatched junction nucleotides: 4. Germline V gene sequence: CDR1 MNHNS, CDR2 SASEGT. This CDR3 has 13 residues. The CDR3 nucleotides are TGTGCCAGCAAGACAGGGGTGTACACTGAAGCTTTCTTT. This translates into CASKTGVYTEAFF.

This chain links TRBV7-9 with TRBJ2-7; 9 nucleotides align to TRBD2. The CDR3 consists of 15 residues. Per the germline V gene, CDR1 is SEHNR and CDR2 is FQNEAQ (reference sequence). J lost 5 bases, V lost 1 base, and 6 bases had no gene match. The CDR3 region is CASSLGGGAFNEQYF. The CDR3 region has the DNA TGTGCCAGCAGCTTAGGCGGGGGGGCATTCAACGAGCAGTACTTC.

The chain is built from TRBV9 and TRBJ2-2; D unclear. Trimming shortened V by 0 bases and J by 2 bases, and 8 bases separated the two germline ends. This CDR3 contains 15 residues. Germline V gene sequence: CDR1 SGDLS, CDR2 YYNGEE. The CDR3 region has the DNA TGTGCCAGCAGCGTAGGTCCCGGTAACACCGGGGAGCTGTTTTTT. Protein sequence: CASSVGPGNTGELFF.

The chain joins TRBV18 to TRBJ2-3, with 9 bases lining up with TRBD1. V was clipped by 1 base and J by 1 base; unmatched bases: 6. From germline, CDR1 is KGHSH and CDR2 LQKENI. This CDR3 is 17 amino acids long. The chain's CDR3 is CASSPQETGGGTDTQYF. Here the CDR3 DNA reads TGTGCCAGCTCACCACAAGAGACAGGGGGAGGCACAGATACGCAGTATTTT.

The chain joins TRBV2 to TRBJ2-2, with 11 nucleotides matching TRBD1. Unmatched junction bases numbered 2, after V lost 4 bases and J lost 4 bases. This CDR3 has 15 amino acids. In germline, CDR1 is SNHLY, CDR2 FYNNEI. The DNA of the CDR3 is TGTGCCAGCAGTGTGGGGACAGGGGGCACCGGGGAGCTGTTTTTT. It translates to CASSVGTGGTGELFF.

The CDR3 is CASSLGARSDTQYF. The DNA of the CDR3 is TGTGCCAGCAGCTTGGGGGCCCGTTCAGATACGCAGTATTTT. The chain links TRBV7-9 to TRBJ2-3, with D maybe TRBD1 (6 bases). This CDR3 is built from 14 residues. V was trimmed by 3 bases and J by 4 bases, leaving 11 bases between them. Germline CDR1 is SEHNR and CDR2 is FQNEAQ (reference sequence).

This clone was counted a few times. The chain has TRBV5-1 and TRBJ1-2; D unresolved. The CDR3 runs to 13 residues. The V end was cut by 4 bases, the J end by 0 bases, with 7 bases between. Germline V gene sequence: CDR1 SGHRS, CDR2 YFSETQ. The CDR3, as DNA: TGCGCCAGCAGCACAGCCGCTAACTATGGCTACACCTTC. Translation gives CASSTAANYGYTF.

This clone was recorded once. The V and J genes are TRBV4-1 and TRBJ2-7; TRBD2 matches at 8 bases. The J segment lost 7 bases and the V segment lost 1 base, leaving 18 bases of the junction unmatched. The CDR3 has 18 amino acids. Germline CDR1 reads MGHRA; CDR2 reads YSYEKL. DNA for the CDR3: TGCGCCAGCAGCCAAGGAACGGGGGGGCGAAGAATTCAAGTTGAGCAGTACTTC. The encoded protein is CASSQGTGGRRIQVEQYF.

The genes are TRBV6-5 and TRBJ2-2, with D possibly TRBD1 on 6 matching bases. V dropped 7 bases and J dropped 0 bases, with 9 bases sitting between them. This CDR3 has 14 amino acids. Germline lookup yields CDR1 MNHEY and CDR2 SVGAGI. In DNA, the CDR3 is TGTGCCAGCAAAAGGACAGCGAACACCGGGGAGCTGTTTTTT. It specifies CASKRTANTGELFF.

A few counts support this clone. The chain carries TRBV18 and TRBJ1-1; 8 nucleotides line up with TRBD1. CDR3 size: 15 residues. CDR1 and CDR2 (germline): KGHSH, LQKENI. V trimming: 4 bases; J trimming: 3 bases; junction bases outside the gene matches: 7. The CDR3 sequence is CASSQRTGKDTEAFF. CDR3 coding DNA: TGTGCCAGCTCACAAAGGACAGGGAAGGACACTGAAGCTTTCTTT.

This sequence joins TRBV2 and TRBJ1-3, with D possibly TRBD1 on 6 matching bases. CDR1 and CDR2 from the germline V gene are SNHLY and FYNNEI. The germline V and J ends were trimmed by 2 bases and 2 bases, with 10 bases remaining between them. The CDR3 spans 15 residues. DNA of the CDR3: TGTGCCAGCAGTGAAACGGGGACAACTGGAAACACCATATATTTT. This translates into CASSETGTTGNTIYF.

The V and J genes are TRBV5-1 and TRBJ2-7; 11 bases map to TRBD1. CDR3 size: 15 residues. The V gene end was trimmed by 3 bases and the J gene end by 5 bases; junction bases not matched to a gene: 7. Germline CDR1 is SGHRS and CDR2 is YFSETQ. The CDR3 spells CASSYGQGAYDEQYF. For the CDR3, the DNA is TGCGCCAGCAGCTACGGACAGGGGGCTTACGACGAGCAGTACTTC.

This chain connects TRBV7-9 to TRBJ1-2, with D unclear. Germline V gives CDR1 SEHNR, CDR2 FQNEAQ (reference sequence). The CDR3 runs to 16 residues. The V gene lost 6 bases and the J gene lost 4 bases, with 21 bases spanning the gap. CDR3 nucleotides: TGTGCCAGCAGTCAAGGAGGAGGGCCCGACGGCTATGGCTACACCTTC. Its translation: CASSQGGGPDGYGYTF. The full variable domain, in which reference TRBV7-9 and TRBJ1-2 provide the parts outside the CDR3, is DTGVSQNPRHKITKRGQNVTFRCDPISEHNRLYWYRQTLGQGPEFLTYFQNEAQLEKSRLLSDRFSAERPKGSFSTLEIQRTEQGDSAMYLCASSQGGGPDGYGYTFGSGTRLTVV.

V usage is TRBV6-5 and J usage is TRBJ2-2; 11 bases line up with TRBD1. Unmatched junction bases numbered 4, after V lost 6 bases and J lost 7 bases. This CDR3 has 14 residues. CDR1 is MNHEY, CDR2 SVGAGI, per germline. The CDR3 is CASRDRGLNGELFF. CDR3 in DNA: TGTGCCAGCAGGGACAGGGGGCTCAACGGGGAGCTGTTTTTT.

This clone was recorded a few times. This sequence joins TRBV5-8 and TRBJ2-7; TRBD1 aligns across 7 bases. The germline V gene encodes CDR1 SGHTS and CDR2 YDEGEE. This CDR3 spans 13 amino acids. The V segment lost 1 base and the J segment 4 bases; nucleotides outside the gene matches: 2. CDR3 protein: CASSLRQGYEQYF. Written as DNA, the CDR3 is TGTGCCAGCAGCTTGCGACAGGGATACGAGCAGTACTTC.

The chain recombines TRBV2 with TRBJ2-1, with 13 bases that match TRBD2. V lost 4 bases, J lost 5 bases, and 5 bases stayed unmatched. Germline V gene sequence: CDR1 SNHLY, CDR2 FYNNEI. The CDR3 loop spans 16 amino acids. CDR3: CASSVIGLAGDNEQFF. CDR3 nucleotide sequence: TGTGCCAGCAGTGTCATAGGACTAGCGGGGGACAATGAGCAGTTCTTC.

The chain joins TRBV5-4 to TRBJ2-1; 10 nucleotides match TRBD2. Trimming at V came to 1 base and at J to 1 base, leaving 2 bases not matched to a gene. Germline-derived CDR1 and CDR2 are SGHNT and YYREEE (reference sequence). The CDR3 runs to 16 residues. CDR3 amino acids: CASSLSGGASYNEQFF. The CDR3 nucleotides are TGTGCCAGCAGCTTGAGCGGGGGGGCGTCCTACAATGAGCAGTTCTTC.

This clone was counted a few times. V gene TRBV1 combines with J gene TRBJ1-5; TRBD1, the table's D call, was not compared with the DNA. TRBV1 is recorded as a pseudogene. This CDR3 spans 16 amino acids. The CDR3 bases are TGCACCAGCAGCCAAGCCTACGGGCAGGGTGGCCAGCCCCAGCATTTT. Translating gives CTSSQAYGQGGQPQHF.

The chain employs TRBV2 and TRBJ2-2; TRBD2 matches at 8 bases. CDR1 SNHLY and CDR2 FYNNEI come from the germline V gene. V lost 2 bases and J lost 7; bases outside the gene matches: 6. This CDR3 is built from 15 residues. CDR3 sequence reads: CASSETGGAVGELFF. DNA of the CDR3: TGTGCCAGCAGTGAAACGGGGGGGGCCGTCGGGGAGCTGTTTTTT.

V and J are TRBV5-6 and TRBJ2-1, with 8 bases aligning to TRBD2. Losses at the gene ends were 7 bases for V and 0 bases for J; bases not matched to a gene: 12. Per the germline V gene, CDR1 is SGHDT and CDR2 is YYEEEE. The CDR3 is made up of 17 amino acids. The CDR3 DNA is TGTGCCAGCGGGGGTGGGACGCGGGGGGTCTCCTACAATGAGCAGTTCTTC. This encodes CASGGGTRGVSYNEQFF.

This clone was counted only a few times. The V gene is TRBV19, the J gene TRBJ1-5; weak D call: TRBD1 (5 bases). The germline V and J ends were trimmed by 1 base and 7 bases, with 14 bases remaining between them. Germline CDR1 reads LNHDA; CDR2 reads SQIVND (reference sequence). The CDR3 covers 15 residues. The CDR3 nucleotides read TGTGCCAGTAGTATAGGGGCAGGGTTCGGCCAGCCCCAGCATTTT. This gives the protein CASSIGAGFGQPQHF.

The V gene is TRBV5-1, the J gene TRBJ2-3; the match to TRBD2 covers 8 bases. Germline assignment: CDR1 SGHRS and CDR2 YFSETQ. The CDR3 loop spans 14 amino acids. V was clipped by 4 bases and J by 5 bases; unmatched bases: 6. CDR3 DNA sequence: TGCGCCAGCAGCCCGGGGGGGGGAATAGATACGCAGTATTTT. Translated: CASSPGGGIDTQYF.

The chain recombines TRBV5-5 with TRBJ1-2, with 8 bases lining up with TRBD1. The CDR3 consists of 15 residues. Trimming at V came to 0 bases and at J to 4 bases, leaving 5 bases not matched to a gene. Germline V gene data show CDR1 as SGHKS and CDR2 as YYEKEE (reference sequence). In DNA, the CDR3 is TGTGCCAGCAGCTTGGAAACAGGGGGACCCTATGGCTACACCTTC. Its protein product is CASSLETGGPYGYTF.

The sample holds a few counts of this clone. J is TRBJ1-1 and V is TRBV18; weak D call: TRBD1 (6 bases). The CDR3 runs 16 residues. Trimming took 1 base from V and 4 from J, leaving 16 bases between them. In germline, CDR1 is KGHSH, CDR2 LQKENI. CDR3 DNA sequence: TGTGCCAGCTCACCACTGGCCAGGGGAGGGGCCACTGAAGCTTTCTTT. It specifies CASSPLARGGATEAFF. The full variable domain, rest sourced from reference TRBV18 and TRBJ1-1, is NAGVMQNPRHLVRRRGQEARLRCSPMKGHSHVYWYRQLPEEGLKFMVYLQKENIIDESGMPKERFSAEFPKEGPSILRIQQVVRGDSAAYFCASSPLARGGATEAFFGQGTRLTVV.

V is TRBV6-1 and J is TRBJ2-3, with D uncertain. Germline loops: CDR1 MNHNS, CDR2 SASEGT. Deletions cut 6 bases from V and 0 bases from J, with 13 bases between. This CDR3 has 15 residues. The CDR3 spells CASRSDFPSTDTQYF. Here the CDR3 DNA reads TGTGCCAGCAGATCCGACTTCCCTAGCACAGATACGCAGTATTTT.

The table lists this clone with a few counts. The chain recombines TRBV11-2 with TRBJ1-2, with D possibly being TRBD1 (5 bases). The CDR3 is 15 amino acids. The germline V gene encodes CDR1 SGHAT and CDR2 FQNNGV. Trimming removed 3 bases at V and 7 bases at J, with 18 bases between. The CDR3 region has the DNA TGTGCCAGCAGCTTTGACAGACCCTCGGGTGGTGGCTACACCTTC. It is translated as CASSFDRPSGGGYTF.